The clone carrying this T cell receptor (beta chain) showed up just a few times. The antigen is unknown. The germline V gene has CDR1 SGHRS and CDR2 YFSETQ. Deletions cut 0 bases from V and 2 bases from J, with 10 bases between. The CDR3 is made up of 15 amino acids. This record belongs to a study of T cells after yellow fever vaccination. About the research overall: Where fractions had low cell numbers, libraries were prepared from them with the SMART-Seq v4 Ultra Low Input RNA kit. Findings and caveats of the study: Clones that expanded after primary vaccination mostly reappeared after the booster (roughly 96% CD4, roughly 90% CD8). Just a small share of clonotypes turned up in the CD4 compartment as well as the CD8 compartment.

Universal primer sites and UMIs were introduced during 5'RACE template-switching synthesis of TCR cDNA. One entry per CDR3 protein, called by TCRdb with MiXCR from the 5' RACE reads. Among 620,000 or so distinct CDR3 sequences listed, 9% to 15% were seen once. The clonotype was recovered from a man aged 25-45 years who received the YFV17D yellow fever vaccine. Sequences were derived from PBMCs, sampled on the day of the yellow fever booster vaccination. The V call is TRBV5-1, the J call TRBJ2-3, with D perhaps matching TRBD1 (6 bases). The CDR3 region is CASSLDRANTDTQYF. The DNA for the CDR3 is TGCGCCAGCAGCTTGGACAGGGCGAACACAGATACGCAGTATTTT.